The 8 T cell receptor beta chains below all came from one sample that was sequenced in a study of beta chain features in type 1 diabetes. Reverse transcription of all isolated RNA meant that expressed TCRB transcripts were sequenced. TCRdb keeps only in-frame clones here, not all; method: immunoSEQ multiplex PCR. The sample includes 120,000 to 150,000 clones, around 51% of them seen just once. Sequencing was done on a sample of Tregs from blood. Source of these receptors: a man aged 18 to 35 in good health.

J is TRBJ2-5 and V is TRBV2; D is possibly TRBD1 (6 bases). Judging by the DNA end, TRBJ2-7 fits better; the J call may be wrong. In germline, CDR1 is SNHLY, CDR2 FYNNEI. The CDR3 spans 12 residues. CDR3 region: CASSEQGYEQYF. CDR3 bases: TGTGCCAGCAGTGAACAGGGGTACGAGCAGTACTTC.

V gene TRBV28 combines with J gene TRBJ2-7, with a weak D call TRBD1 (6 bases). Per germline, CDR1 MDHEN and CDR2 SYDVKM. The CDR3 runs 13 residues. Trimming took off 10 bases at V and 4 bases at J, with 17 bases between the two ends. This CDR3 reads CAIRQAGPYEQYF. CDR3 nucleotides: TGTGCCATCAGACAGGCCGGACCATACGAGCAGTACTTC.

This clone came up a few times. CDR3 residues: CSVARDTNSYNEQFF. CDR3 nucleotides: TGCAGCGTTGCCCGGGACACTAACTCCTACAATGAGCAGTTCTTC. The chain combines TRBV29-1 with TRBJ2-1, with D possibly matching TRBD1 (6 bases). The ends were cut back, 4 bases at V and 0 bases at J, with 13 bases in the middle. In germline, CDR1 is SQVTM, CDR2 ANQGSEA. This CDR3 has 15 residues.

This clone came up once. This chain joins TRBV6-6 and TRBJ1-2; 10 bases map to TRBD1. V lost 4 bases, J lost 7 bases, and 9 bases stayed unmatched. Germline lookup yields CDR1 MNHNY and CDR2 SVGAGI (reference sequence). This CDR3 spans 15 amino acids. The CDR3 DNA sequence: TGTGCCAGCAGTTCTCCGGGACAGGGGTCCCGTGGCTACACCTTC. Residues: CASSSPGQGSRGYTF.

This clone appeared a few times. This chain uses TRBV11-2 with TRBJ2-3; 15 nucleotides match TRBD2. V lost 5 bases and J lost 2; bases outside the gene matches: 2. This CDR3 region has 16 residues. CDR1 is SGHAT, CDR2 FQNNGV, per germline. Here the CDR3 DNA reads TGTGCCAGCAGCAGGACTAGCGGGAGGGACACAGATACGCAGTATTTT. Its protein is CASSRTSGRDTDTQYF. Full variable domain (rest looked up from reference TRBV11-2 and TRBJ2-3): EAGVAQSPRYKIIEKRQSVAFWCNPISGHATLYWYQQILGQGPKLLIQFQNNGVVDDSQLPKDRFSAERLKGVDSTLKIQPAKLEDSAVYLCASSRTSGRDTDTQYFGPGTRLTVL.

This clone was observed a handful of times. The V and J genes are TRBV6-1 and TRBJ2-3; D gene ambiguous. CDR1 MNHNS and CDR2 SASEGT come from the germline V gene. Trimming left V 6 bases short and J 2 bases short, with 9 bases between. This CDR3 has 13 residues. CDR3: CASRSTNTDTQYF. The CDR3 region has the DNA TGTGCCAGCAGGTCGACAAACACAGATACGCAGTATTTT.

This clone was found a few times. This sequence joins TRBV7-9 and TRBJ2-1; 7 bases match TRBD2. V shed 0 bases and J 7 bases; nucleotides not matched to a gene: 3. This CDR3 is built from 14 residues. CDR1 is SEHNR and CDR2 is FQNEAQ in the germline V gene (reference sequence). The CDR3 sequence: CASSLAGLRNEQFF. The DNA for the CDR3 is TGTGCCAGCAGCTTAGCGGGACTAAGGAATGAGCAGTTCTTC.

The rearrangement joins TRBV5-6 to TRBJ2-5; possible D gene TRBD2, 6 bases. The germline V and J ends were trimmed by 2 bases and 2 bases, with 13 bases remaining between them. The CDR3 extends over 15 amino acids. Germline V gene lookup returns CDR1 SGHDT and CDR2 YYEEEE. The CDR3 sequence: CASSLPGLPQETQYF. CDR3 in DNA: TGTGCCAGCAGCTTACCGGGACTGCCTCAAGAGACCCAGTACTTC.